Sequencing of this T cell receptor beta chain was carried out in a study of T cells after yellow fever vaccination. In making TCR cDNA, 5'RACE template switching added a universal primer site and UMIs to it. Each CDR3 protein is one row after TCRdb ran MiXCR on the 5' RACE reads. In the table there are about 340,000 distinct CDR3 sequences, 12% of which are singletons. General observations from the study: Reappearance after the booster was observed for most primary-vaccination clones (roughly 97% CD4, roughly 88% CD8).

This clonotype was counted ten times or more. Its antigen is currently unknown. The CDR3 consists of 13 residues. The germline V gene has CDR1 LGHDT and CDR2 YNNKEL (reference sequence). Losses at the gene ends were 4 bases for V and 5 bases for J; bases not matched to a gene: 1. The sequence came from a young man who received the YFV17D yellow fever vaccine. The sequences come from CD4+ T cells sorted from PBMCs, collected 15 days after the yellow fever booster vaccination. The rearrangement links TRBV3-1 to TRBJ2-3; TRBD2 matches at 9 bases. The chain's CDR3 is CASSRGRGDTQYF. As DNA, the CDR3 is TGTGCCAGCAGCCGCGGGAGGGGAGATACGCAGTATTTT.